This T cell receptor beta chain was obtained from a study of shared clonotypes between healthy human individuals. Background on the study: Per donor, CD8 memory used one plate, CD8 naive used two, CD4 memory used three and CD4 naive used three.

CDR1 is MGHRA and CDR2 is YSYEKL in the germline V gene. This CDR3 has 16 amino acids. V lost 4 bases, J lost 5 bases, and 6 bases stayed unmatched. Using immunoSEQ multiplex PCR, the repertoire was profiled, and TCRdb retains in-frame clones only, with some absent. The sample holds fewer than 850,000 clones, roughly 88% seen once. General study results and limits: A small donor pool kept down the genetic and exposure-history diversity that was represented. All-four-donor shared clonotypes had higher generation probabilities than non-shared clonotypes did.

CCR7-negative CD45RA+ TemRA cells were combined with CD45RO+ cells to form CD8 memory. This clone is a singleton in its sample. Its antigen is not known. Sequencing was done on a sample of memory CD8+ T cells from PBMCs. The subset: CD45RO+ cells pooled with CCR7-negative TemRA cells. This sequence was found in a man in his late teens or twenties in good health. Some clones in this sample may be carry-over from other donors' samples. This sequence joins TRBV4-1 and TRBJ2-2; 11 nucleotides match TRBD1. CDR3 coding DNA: TGCGCCAGCAGCCCCGGACAGGGGGCCGGAACCGGGGAGCTGTTTTTT. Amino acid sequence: CASSPGQGAGTGELFF.